These 32 T cell receptor beta chains were all obtained from the same sample, sequenced in a study of OX40 agonist ivuxolimab in advanced cancers. The library relied on the immunoSEQ multiplex PCR assay. Sourced from immuneACCESS, this table was stored by TCRdb with only in-frame sequences that have V and J called. A share of the clones is absent; for the studies checked, an unresolved V gene accounts for under half, and the remainder has no known explanation. Within this sample are roughly 20,000 clones, with over 75% of them counted one time only. The top ten clones comprise around 40% of the sample. The material sequenced was CD4+ or CD8+ T cells sorted from blood, taken in a trial of the OX40 agonist ivuxolimab. These receptors all stem from an adult with an advanced solid tumor such as melanoma, head and neck, liver or kidney cancer.

The chain links TRBV27 to TRBJ2-2, with 9 bases aligning to TRBD1. The germline V gene encodes CDR1 MNHEY and CDR2 SMNVEV (reference sequence). V lost 8 bases, J lost 6 bases, and 7 bases stayed unmatched. The CDR3 has 14 amino acids. The CDR3 nucleotides are TGTGCCAGCTCCGGGACAGGGTATGCCGGGGAGCTGTTTTTT. Its protein is CASSGTGYAGELFF.

This sequence joins TRBV27 and TRBJ2-7; TRBD1 or TRBD2 may be the D gene (5 bases each). Between the trimmed V and J ends, which lost 5 bases and 3 bases, there was a span of 17 bases. The CDR3 contains 15 residues. In germline, CDR1 is MNHEY, CDR2 SMNVEV (reference sequence). CDR3 coding DNA: TGTGCCAGCAGTCCTCCTGACAGCGGCTACTACGAGCAGTACTTC. Translating gives CASSPPDSGYYEQYF.

The rearrangement links TRBV6-4 to TRBJ1-5; the D is unclear. Trimming took 0 bases from V and 0 from J, leaving 18 bases between them. Germline V lookup: CDR1 MRHNA, CDR2 SNTAGT. The CDR3 sequence is 19 residues long. CDR3 residues: CASSDSSVSEPYSNQPQHF. The CDR3 DNA follows: TGTGCCAGCAGTGACTCATCGGTTTCGGAACCTTATAGCAATCAGCCCCAGCATTTT.

This clone was seen a handful of times. V usage is TRBV7-8 and J usage is TRBJ2-7; D is unresolved. Germline CDR1 SGHVS, CDR2 FQNEAQ. V lost 4 bases, J lost 2 bases, and 9 bases lay in between. CDR3 length equals 13 residues. The CDR3 loop is CASSSPPAYEQYF. DNA for the CDR3: TGTGCCAGCAGCTCCCCGCCGGCCTACGAGCAGTACTTC. The complete variable domain, with remaining parts taken from reference TRBV7-8 and TRBJ2-7, reads GAGVSQSPRYKVAKRGQDVALRCDPISGHVSLFWYQQALGQGPEFLTYFQNEAQLDKSGLPSDRFFAERPEGSVSTLKIQRTQQEDSAVYLCASSSPPAYEQYFGPGTRLTVT.

This clone was picked up one time. The rearrangement links TRBV9 to TRBJ2-5; D is perhaps TRBD1 (6 bases). V was pared by 0 bases and J by 2 bases, with 14 bases between. CDR3 size: 16 residues. Germline CDR1 is SGDLS and CDR2 is YYNGEE. The CDR3 coding sequence is TGTGCCAGCAGCGTAGTCCCCCTCAGGGGACAAGAGACCCAGTACTTC. Encoded protein: CASSVVPLRGQETQYF.

The chain joins TRBV7-8 to TRBJ1-5, with 8 nucleotides matching TRBD1. Germline CDR1 and CDR2: SGHVS and FQNEAQ. This CDR3 comprises 17 residues. With 1 base clipped from V and 0 bases from J, the junction kept 5 bases outside the gene matches. The CDR3 nucleotides are TGTGCCAGCAGCTTAGACAGGGGGTCCTATAGCAATCAGCCCCAGCATTTT. Translating gives CASSLDRGSYSNQPQHF.

This clone has just one count. The J gene is TRBJ2-7, the V gene TRBV19; D remains ambiguous. This CDR3 has 14 residues. From germline, CDR1 is LNHDA and CDR2 SQIVND (reference sequence). Trimming stripped 1 base from V and 7 bases from J, with 14 bases between. The CDR3 DNA follows: TGTGCCAGTAGTATAGGGGCAGGAGCCCCTGAGCAGTACTTC. As protein: CASSIGAGAPEQYF.

The chain recombines TRBV27 with TRBJ1-4; TRBD1 aligns across 7 bases. The CDR3 totals 14 residues. Germline V gene data show CDR1 as MNHEY and CDR2 as SMNVEV (reference sequence). V gave up 5 bases and J gave up 4 bases; unmatched junction bases: 4. For the CDR3, the DNA is TGTGCCAGCAGTCCCCGGGACAGTAATGAAAAACTGTTTTTT. It specifies CASSPRDSNEKLFF.

The rearrangement uses TRBV19 and TRBJ1-2; tentatively, D is TRBD1 (6 bases). V lost 8 bases to trimming and J lost 4 bases, with 11 bases between them. Germline V gene data show CDR1 as LNHDA and CDR2 as SQIVND (reference sequence). The CDR3 is made up of 12 amino acids. The CDR3 is CASDSGVYGYTF. CDR3 nucleotide sequence: TGTGCCAGTGACTCAGGGGTCTATGGCTACACCTTC.

This clone has only one observation. This chain connects TRBV14 to TRBJ2-7; 7 bases align to TRBD2. Looked up from germline, CDR1 is SGHDN and CDR2 is FVKESK. After removal of 2 bases from V and 1 base from J, the junction contained 8 bases not matched to a gene. This CDR3 is built from 16 residues. The CDR3: CASSQTGLGVSYEQYF. CDR3 DNA sequence: TGTGCCAGCAGCCAAACTGGACTAGGAGTATCCTACGAGCAGTACTTC.

The chain recombines TRBV19 with TRBJ1-5; no clear D. The V end lost 3 bases, the J end lost 2 bases, and 8 bases lay between the germline ends. From germline, CDR1 is LNHDA and CDR2 SQIVND (reference sequence). This CDR3 contains 14 residues. CDR3 protein: CASSIGVGNQPQHF. The DNA for the CDR3 is TGTGCCAGTAGTATCGGGGTAGGCAATCAGCCCCAGCATTTT.

The chain carries TRBV5-6 and TRBJ2-5; 7 bases match TRBD1. CDR3 length: 13 residues. With V trimmed by 3 bases and J by 3 bases, 2 bases remained unmatched. Looked up from germline, CDR1 is SGHDT and CDR2 is YYEEEE. CDR3 DNA sequence: TGTGCCAGCAGCTATGACAGGGAAGAGACCCAGTACTTC. Translating gives CASSYDREETQYF.

V usage is TRBV6-5 and J usage is TRBJ2-7; no reliable D call. The CDR3 runs 14 residues. V lost 6 bases, J lost 0 bases, and 12 bases lay in between. Germline-derived CDR1 and CDR2 are MNHEY and SVGAGI. The CDR3 DNA reads as TGTGCCAGCAGCTCAGTGGGCAGCTCCTACGAGCAGTACTTC. Protein: CASSSVGSSYEQYF.

The chain has TRBV27 and TRBJ2-7; 10 bases align to TRBD2. Trimming removed 4 bases from V and 6 bases from J; junction bases left unmatched: 3. CDR3 length: 13 amino acids. Germline V gene data show CDR1 as MNHEY and CDR2 as SMNVEV (reference sequence). CDR3 coding DNA: TGTGCCAGCAGTTGGGGACTAGCGTTCGAGCAGTACTTC. It translates to CASSWGLAFEQYF.

The chain is built from TRBV7-8 and TRBJ1-5, with D perhaps TRBD1 (5 bases). Germline V gene sequence: CDR1 SGHVS, CDR2 FQNEAQ. There are 14 residues in the CDR3. Trimming left V 4 bases short and J 7 bases short, with 14 bases between. CDR3 amino acids: CASSSLQGEQPQHF. The CDR3 nucleotides read TGTGCCAGCAGCTCACTCCAGGGTGAGCAGCCCCAGCATTTT.

This clone has a single count. CDR3 protein: CASSPASGGAEETQYF. CDR3 DNA: TGTGCCAGCAGCCCTGCTAGCGGGGGGGCCGAAGAGACCCAGTACTTC. The chain recombines TRBV7-9 with TRBJ2-5, with 12 positions matching TRBD2. Germline CDR1 is SEHNR and CDR2 is FQNEAQ (reference sequence). V lost 5 bases to trimming and J lost 3 bases; unmatched junction nucleotides: 7. The CDR3 is 16 amino acids.

The chain is built from TRBV10-1 and TRBJ2-7, with D tentatively TRBD1 (6 bases). Germline-derived CDR1 and CDR2 are WNHNN and SYGVQD (reference sequence). The ends were cut back, 0 bases at V and 2 bases at J, with 11 bases in the middle. This CDR3 contains 15 residues. CDR3 nucleotides: TGCGCCAGCAGTGAGTCGAGGGGGTTACCCTACGAGCAGTACTTC. It yields the protein CASSESRGLPYEQYF.

The chain has TRBV11-2 and TRBJ1-6; the D is unclear. The CDR3 is 19 residues long. The V gene's germline CDR1 is SGHAT and CDR2 FQNNGV. Trimming pared 3 bases from V and 4 bases from J, leaving 22 bases between. The CDR3 spells CASSFESGLTIGYNSPLHF. The CDR3 region has the DNA TGTGCCAGCAGCTTCGAGAGTGGTCTAACAATCGGATATAATTCACCCCTCCACTTT.

The chain carries TRBV6-5 and TRBJ1-2; TRBD1 matches 8 bases. CDR3 size: 13 residues. Looked up from germline, CDR1 is MNHEY and CDR2 is SVGAGI. The J segment lost 3 bases and the V segment lost 6 bases, leaving 3 bases of the junction unmatched. The CDR3 bases are TGTGCCAGCAGCCCGACAGGGGACTATGGCTACACCTTC. Translation gives CASSPTGDYGYTF.

This clone came up once. The rearrangement uses TRBV27 and TRBJ2-5; no firm D call. This CDR3 is 14 amino acids long. Germline CDR1 is MNHEY and CDR2 is SMNVEV (reference sequence). Trimming cost V 5 bases and J 1 base, with 11 bases left between them. CDR3 protein: CASSLLGSQETQYF. CDR3 DNA sequence: TGTGCCAGCAGTCTCCTGGGTTCCCAAGAGACCCAGTACTTC.

The chain has TRBV27 and TRBJ1-5; TRBD1 agrees at 9 bases. J lost 1 base, V lost 1 base, and 8 bases had no gene match. This CDR3 spans 18 amino acids. CDR1 MNHEY and CDR2 SMNVEV come from the germline V gene (reference sequence). The CDR3: CASSLLGTGIESNQPQHF. In DNA, the CDR3 is TGTGCCAGCAGTTTATTGGGGACAGGGATCGAGAGCAATCAGCCCCAGCATTTT.

The CDR3: CASSFAQLGGYTF. The CDR3 region has the DNA TGTGCCAGCAGTTTTGCCCAGCTGGGCGGCTACACCTTC. This chain connects TRBV27 to TRBJ1-2; D not resolved. The CDR3 has 13 amino acids. With 3 bases removed from V and 8 bases from J, the gap between germline ends came to 13 bases. Germline loops: CDR1 MNHEY, CDR2 SMNVEV (reference sequence).

This clone was recorded a few times. The V call is TRBV7-6, the J call TRBJ2-7; a weak D match, TRBD2 (5 bases). With 5 bases removed from V and 0 bases from J, the gap between germline ends came to 14 bases. CDR1 is SGHVS, CDR2 FNYEAQ, per germline. This CDR3 spans 15 amino acids. CDR3 sequence (DNA): TGTGCCAGCAGCCCCGAACCGGGAATCTCCTACGAGCAGTACTTC. Its translation is CASSPEPGISYEQYF.

The chain has TRBV21-1 and TRBJ2-7; TRBD1 is the table's D call and was not checked against the DNA. TRBV21-1 is a pseudogene. This CDR3 spans 11 amino acids. The CDR3 DNA is TGTGCCAGCAGCAAAGAACAGGGACAGTACTTC. Protein: CASSKEQGQYF.

The chain employs TRBV18 and TRBJ2-5; 12 nucleotides match TRBD1. With V trimmed by 5 bases and J by 2 bases, 6 bases remained unmatched. Germline CDR1 and CDR2: KGHSH and LQKENI. The CDR3 length is 16 residues. CDR3 residues: CASSEGQGAPQETQYF. In nucleotides, the CDR3 is TGTGCCAGCTCAGAGGGACAGGGGGCACCACAAGAGACCCAGTACTTC.

This rearrangement joins TRBV4-2 to TRBJ2-1; D possibly matches TRBD1 or TRBD2 (5 bases each). The CDR3 covers 14 residues. V lost 7 bases to trimming and J lost 9 bases, with 19 bases between them. Germline V gene sequence: CDR1 LGHNA, CDR2 YNFKEQ. This chain's CDR3 is CASTGSDSRGEQFF. CDR3 coding DNA: TGTGCCAGCACGGGGTCGGACTCGAGGGGTGAGCAGTTCTTC.

The rearrangement uses TRBV2 and TRBJ2-7; D is unclear. Germline V gene lookup returns CDR1 SNHLY and CDR2 FYNNEI. The V end lost 8 bases, the J end lost 2 bases, and 7 bases lay between the germline ends. This CDR3 has 11 residues. This chain's CDR3 is CASLGAYEQYF. CDR3 in DNA: TGTGCCAGCCTCGGCGCCTACGAGCAGTACTTC.

The chain joins TRBV2 to TRBJ1-2, with a weak D call TRBD1 (6 bases). The V end was cut by 8 bases, the J end by 4 bases, with 14 bases between. Per germline, CDR1 SNHLY and CDR2 FYNNEI. The CDR3 runs 13 residues. The CDR3, as DNA: TGTGCCAGCCGCCGACAGGCCCTCTATGGCTACACCTTC. This encodes CASRRQALYGYTF.

The chain recombines TRBV7-9 with TRBJ2-1, with no clear D. V was shortened by 1 base and J by 6 bases, with 4 bases between the two germline ends. The CDR3 spans 12 residues. Germline CDR1 is SEHNR and CDR2 is FQNEAQ (reference sequence). DNA of the CDR3: TGTGCCAGCAGCTTAGACAGCAATGAGCAGTTCTTC. Its protein is CASSLDSNEQFF. Full variable domain (rest looked up from reference TRBV7-9 and TRBJ2-1): DTGVSQNPRHKITKRGQNVTFRCDPISEHNRLYWYRQTLGQGPEFLTYFQNEAQLEKSRLLSDRFSAERPKGSFSTLEIQRTEQGDSAMYLCASSLDSNEQFFGPGTRLTVL.

The genes are TRBV18 and TRBJ1-1, with D perhaps TRBD1 (5 bases). The V end lost 3 bases, the J end lost 8 bases, and 10 bases lay between the germline ends. The CDR3 extends over 12 amino acids. Germline CDR1 reads KGHSH; CDR2 reads LQKENI. CDR3 nucleotide sequence: TGTGCCAGCTCACCCTCAGGGTTGGAAGCTTTCTTT. Translating gives CASSPSGLEAFF.

The chain couples TRBV12-5 to TRBJ2-5; the match to TRBD1 covers 7 bases. The CDR3 loop spans 18 amino acids. Trimming at V came to 1 base and at J to 4 bases, leaving 15 bases not matched to a gene. Germline loops: CDR1 LGHNT, CDR2 FRNRAP. CDR3 coding DNA: TGTGCTAGTGGTTTGGACTCCGGACCGACAGGGATGCGAGAGACCCAGTACTTC. Its protein product is CASGLDSGPTGMRETQYF.

Many counts were recorded for this clone. The chain carries TRBV27 and TRBJ2-2; D gene uncertain. The CDR3 is 14 residues long. V dropped 3 bases and J dropped 3 bases, with 8 bases sitting between them. CDR1 and CDR2 from the germline V gene are MNHEY and SMNVEV (reference sequence). The DNA of the CDR3 is TGTGCCAGCAGTTTTGCGGCGTACACCGGGGAGCTGTTTTTT. Its protein product is CASSFAAYTGELFF.